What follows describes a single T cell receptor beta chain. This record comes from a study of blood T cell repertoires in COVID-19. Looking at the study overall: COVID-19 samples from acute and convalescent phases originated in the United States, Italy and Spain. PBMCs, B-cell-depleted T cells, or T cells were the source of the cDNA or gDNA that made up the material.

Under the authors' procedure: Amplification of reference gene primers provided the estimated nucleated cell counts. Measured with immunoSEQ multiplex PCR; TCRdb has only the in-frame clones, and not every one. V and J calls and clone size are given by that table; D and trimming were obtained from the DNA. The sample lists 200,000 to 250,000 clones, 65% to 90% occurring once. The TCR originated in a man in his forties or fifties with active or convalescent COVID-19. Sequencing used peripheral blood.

CDR3 sequence reads: CASSLVTGSQYF. The CDR3 DNA reads as TGTGCCAGCAGCTTAGTTACCGGGAGCCAGTACTTC. The chain is built from TRBV7-2 and TRBJ2-5, with TRBD2 as a possible D gene (6 bases). V was pared by 1 base and J by 10 bases, with 10 bases between. Germline loops: CDR1 SGHTA, CDR2 FQGNSA. The CDR3 extends over 12 amino acids.